The present T cell receptor beta chain was sequenced within a study of blood T cell repertoires in COVID-19. Study information: PBMCs, B-cell-depleted T cells, or T cells provided the cDNA or gDNA that made up the material.

The ends were cut back, 2 bases at V and 0 bases at J, with 9 bases in the middle. The CDR3 has 15 amino acids. The V gene's germline CDR1 is SEHNR and CDR2 FQNEAQ (reference sequence). Profiled with immunoSEQ multiplex PCR; TCRdb holds only in-frame clones, not every one. The table lists about 140,000 clones, roughly 87% of them singletons. The chain employs TRBV7-9 and TRBJ2-3; D may be TRBD1 (5 bases). Sequenced input: peripheral blood. The receptor comes from a human donor in a cohort sampled during active COVID-19. Written as DNA, the CDR3 is TGTGCCAGCAGCTTATTCGGACACAGCACAGATACGCAGTATTTT. Its protein is CASSLFGHSTDTQYF.